This T cell receptor (beta chain) was sequenced during a study of T cells after yellow fever vaccination (dated by TCRdb to about 2019). Concerning the study at large: Libraries from fractions with low cell numbers were prepared with the SMART-Seq v4 Ultra Low Input RNA kit. Bulk TCR alpha and beta repertoires were sequenced longitudinally to track T-cell clones before and after primary and booster YFV17D yellow fever vaccination. The cohort comprised two healthy male donors, one aged 18 to 29 and one aged 30 to 40 years. Blood was collected at multiple timepoints before and after primary and secondary immunization, and bulk PBMC replicates and cell subsets were isolated. Points the paper makes about the study in general: Because only a couple of donors were included in the study, the extent to which the findings can be generalized is limited. A small fraction of clonotypes appeared in both the CD4 and CD8 compartments, likely as a result of convergent recombination. Computational filtering was needed because FACS-sorted repertoires could contain abundant contaminating clonotypes from the bulk population. Most clones expanded after primary vaccination (around 97% of CD4 and roughly 90% of CD8) were re-detected after the booster, suggesting that broad memory maintenance occurred. The secondary T-cell response was weaker than the primary response but faster, peaking on day 5 instead of day 15.

The treatment or condition label of this sample denotes: live attenuated yellow fever vaccine strain. Two biological replicates of bulk PBMCs were collected at each blood-draw timepoint. A standard Ficoll-Paque protocol was used to isolate PBMCs from peripheral blood. TriZol was used to extract RNA from bulk PBMCs, from CD4 and CD8 fractions, and from dextramer-positive and dextramer-negative fractions. The instrument given in TCRdb is Illumina NovaSeq 6000. TCR cDNA was synthesized by 5'RACE template switching, which introduced a universal primer site and unique molecular identifiers. Priming for cDNA synthesis came from both the TCR alpha and TCR beta constant segments. Library amplification involved two PCR steps, and the second step added sample barcodes and sequencing adapters. Sequencing of libraries was performed on Illumina HiSeq 2500 (2x100 bp) or NovaSeq (2x150 bp). The paper's data handling went like this. Reads were demultiplexed and collapsed into UMI consensus sequences with MIGEC, and V(D)J alignment was performed with MiXCR. Using edgeR on replicate PBMC samples, clonotypes were called vaccine-responding if FDR was below 0.01 and the log2 fold change was above 5 up to day 15. Bulk clonotypes were assigned CD4 or CD8 identity according to which sequenced CD4 or CD8 repertoire held them at higher abundance. TCRdb reprocessed the public reads (quality trimming at Q25 with fastp, clone calling with MiXCR) and kept in-frame beta chains. Each entry is one CDR3 protein sequence, shown with its most common DNA and genes. TCRdb's processing, not the authors' own work, is the source of the V and J calls. The sample table shows approximately 240,000 distinct CDR3 sequences, and over 3% are seen once. The ten largest account for around 19% of the sample.

This clonotype has just a few counts. What this receptor recognizes is not known. Qualities for individual bases were not recorded, and no much larger clone is one base off. Sample: PBMCs, taken 15 days after the yellow fever booster vaccination. The receptor was derived from a man aged 18 to 30 who received the YFV17D yellow fever vaccine.

CDR3 loop: CASSSGEHRIKGGYTF. The DNA sequence follows: TGTGCCAGCAGCTCCGGAGAACACAGGATCAAAGGTGGCTACACCTTC. The chain was built from TRBV7-2 and TRBJ1-2, and perhaps TRBD1 as D gene, on 5 matching bases. The CDR3 has 16 amino acids, counting the end cysteine and phenylalanine. Of the read, only the CDR3 DNA is kept; its 48 bases are in frame from base 1. Taken from the germline V gene, the CDR1 and CDR2 loops are SGHTA and FQGNSA. V was cut back by 4 bases and J by 7 bases, leaving a gap of 22 bases between them.